Below, 25 T cell receptor beta chains from the same sample are listed, as sequenced in a study of blood T cell repertoires in COVID-19. Only in-frame clones appear in the TCRdb table, and some are missing; sequencing was by immunoSEQ multiplex PCR. The sample contains around 200,000 clones, 70% to 90% of which appear only once. Sequenced input: PBMCs or T cells enriched from blood (not recorded which). Receptors originate from a woman aged 18-29 years who had recovered from COVID-19.

The V gene is TRBV2, the J gene TRBJ1-5; 9 bases match TRBD1. Unmatched junction bases numbered 6, after V lost 6 bases and J lost 3 bases. The CDR3 loop spans 15 amino acids. Germline V gives CDR1 SNHLY, CDR2 FYNNEI. Written as DNA, the CDR3 is TGTGCCAGCAGGGAACAGGGGGCCTTCAATCAGCCCCAGCATTTT. This sequence encodes CASREQGAFNQPQHF.

The chain carries TRBV10-3 and TRBJ2-2, with TRBD2 matching over 8 bases. This CDR3 has 14 residues. V shed 10 bases and J 6 bases; nucleotides not matched to a gene: 10. The germline V gene has CDR1 ENHRY and CDR2 SYGVKD. The CDR3, as DNA: TGTGCCACCTCTGGACTAGCTATGGCCGGGGAGCTGTTTTTT. Translating it yields CATSGLAMAGELFF.

This sequence joins TRBV19 and TRBJ2-2, with D unresolved. The CDR3 is 15 amino acids. Between the trimmed V and J ends, which lost 3 bases and 2 bases, there was a span of 10 bases. Germline V gene lookup returns CDR1 LNHDA and CDR2 SQIVND (reference sequence). The CDR3 region is CASSIPGSNTGELFF. CDR3 sequence (DNA): TGTGCCAGTAGTATCCCGGGTAGTAACACCGGGGAGCTGTTTTTT.

The chain uses TRBV6-5 and TRBJ2-6; maybe TRBD1 (6 bases). The CDR3 has 15 residues. The V gene's germline CDR1 is MNHEY and CDR2 SVGAGI. V lost 6 bases to trimming and J lost 1 base, with 10 bases between them. CDR3: CASSDTGSGANVLTF. As DNA, the CDR3 is TGTGCCAGCAGCGATACAGGGTCTGGGGCCAACGTCCTGACTTTC.

The V gene is TRBV20-1, the J gene TRBJ2-7; D ambiguous. The length of the CDR3 is 10 residues. Germline CDR1 DFQATT, CDR2 SNEGSKA (reference sequence). With 2 bases removed from V and 4 bases from J, the gap between germline ends came to 3 bases. The CDR3: CSARPYEQYF. For the CDR3, the DNA is TGCAGTGCTAGACCTTACGAGCAGTACTTC.

The chain carries TRBV30 and TRBJ2-3; no reliable D call. The V end lost 1 base, the J end lost 0 bases, and 11 bases lay between the germline ends. The CDR3 runs 15 residues. Germline V gives CDR1 GTSNPN, CDR2 SVGIG (reference sequence). The CDR3 sequence is CAWSEQRRSTDTQYF. In DNA, the CDR3 is TGTGCCTGGAGTGAGCAGCGACGTAGCACAGATACGCAGTATTTT.

The chain is built from TRBV7-2 and TRBJ2-5; 8 bases map to TRBD2. V trimming: 2 bases; J trimming: 9 bases; junction bases outside the gene matches: 14. The CDR3 loop spans 16 amino acids. CDR1 is SGHTA and CDR2 is FQGNSA in the germline V gene. The DNA of the CDR3 is TGTGCCAGCAGCTTATTGAGGCTGGGACTAGAAATACCCCAGTACTTC. This gives the protein CASSLLRLGLEIPQYF.

This clone appeared once. V and J are TRBV10-3 and TRBJ1-1; no clear D gene. The CDR3 sequence is 14 residues long. Trimming pared 2 bases from V and 0 bases from J, leaving 7 bases between. Germline loops: CDR1 ENHRY, CDR2 SYGVKD. The CDR3: CAISEGELNTEAFF. The CDR3 DNA sequence: TGTGCCATCAGTGAGGGGGAGTTGAACACTGAAGCTTTCTTT.

V is TRBV5-4 and J is TRBJ2-7; the match to TRBD2 covers 7 bases. This CDR3 is 16 amino acids long. V was clipped by 1 base and J by 3 bases; unmatched bases: 10. The V gene's germline CDR1 is SGHNT and CDR2 YYREEE (reference sequence). This CDR3 is CASSLRVLAGNYEQYF. The CDR3 DNA is TGTGCCAGCAGCTTGAGGGTCTTAGCGGGTAACTACGAGCAGTACTTC.

For the CDR3, the DNA is TGTGCCAGCAGCTTTCGTTCTAGCGGGCTACCCCGTCGGAGCTCCTACAATGAGCAGTTCTTC. The encoded protein is CASSFRSSGLPRRSSYNEQFF. The V call is TRBV12-1, the J call TRBJ2-1; the D call of TRBD2 is as the table states it, not checked on the DNA. TRBV12-1 is given as a pseudogene. This CDR3 is 21 amino acids long.

The V call is TRBV2, the J call TRBJ2-3; the match to TRBD2 covers 15 bases. Trimming at V came to 6 bases and at J to 4 bases, leaving 2 bases not matched to a gene. Germline CDR1 reads SNHLY; CDR2 reads FYNNEI. This CDR3 contains 15 residues. CDR3 DNA: TGTGCCAGCAGGGGACTAGCGGGAGGCCCAGATACGCAGTATTTT. It codes for CASRGLAGGPDTQYF.

V usage is TRBV11-2 and J usage is TRBJ1-3, with D tentatively TRBD1 (6 bases). Looked up from germline, CDR1 is SGHAT and CDR2 is FQNNGV. Trimming removed 5 bases from V and 3 bases from J, with 14 bases in between. The CDR3 length is 15 residues. The CDR3 spells CASSRLRTDGNTIYF. CDR3 sequence (DNA): TGTGCCAGCAGCCGCTTGAGGACAGATGGAAACACCATATATTTT. Variable domain in full (rest from reference TRBV11-2 and TRBJ1-3): EAGVAQSPRYKIIEKRQSVAFWCNPISGHATLYWYQQILGQGPKLLIQFQNNGVVDDSQLPKDRFSAERLKGVDSTLKIQPAKLEDSAVYLCASSRLRTDGNTIYFGEGSWLTVV.

The chain uses TRBV6-5 and TRBJ1-1, with 7 bases identical to TRBD1. The CDR3 has 14 residues. The trim removed 11 bases at V and 1 base at J, leaving 10 bases unmatched. From germline, CDR1 is MNHEY and CDR2 SVGAGI. This CDR3 is CAGGQQGPNTEAFF. CDR3 nucleotide sequence: TGTGCCGGGGGACAGCAGGGCCCGAACACTGAAGCTTTCTTT.

The chain carries TRBV10-3 and TRBJ2-1, with 12 positions matching TRBD2. Germline lookup yields CDR1 ENHRY and CDR2 SYGVKD. The V gene end was trimmed by 3 bases and the J gene end by 5 bases; junction bases not matched to a gene: 11. CDR3 size: 18 residues. CDR3 in DNA: TGTGCCATCAGTGAAGGGGGAGCTAGCGGGAGGGGGGACAATGAGCAGTTCTTC. It translates to CAISEGGASGRGDNEQFF.

This chain links TRBV5-6 with TRBJ2-1; D is unclear. V lost 0 bases and J 10 bases, leaving 26 bases between the germline ends. Germline CDR1 is SGHDT and CDR2 is YYEEEE. CDR3 size: 18 residues. In DNA form, the CDR3 reads TGTGCCAGCAGCTTGGGGCAGCAATGGCCCCTACGAGGAGAAGAGCAGTTCTTC. Residues: CASSLGQQWPLRGEEQFF. The full variable domain, its missing parts supplied by reference TRBV5-6 and TRBJ2-1, is DAGVTQSPTHLIKTRGQQVTLRCSPKSGHDTVSWYQQALGQGPQFIFQYYEEEERQRGNFPDRFSGHQFPNYSSELNVNALLLGDSALYLCASSLGQQWPLRGEEQFFGPGTRLTVL.

This chain links TRBV21-1 with TRBJ2-2; TRBD2, as called in the table, went unchecked against the DNA. TRBV21-1 is listed as a pseudogene. CDR3 length: 18 residues. The CDR3: CASSKGDFGGVNTGELFF. The CDR3 DNA sequence: TGTGCCAGCAGCAAAGGGGACTTTGGGGGGGTTAACACCGGGGAGCTGTTTTTT.

The CDR3 loop reads CASSLARLAGEETQYF. For the CDR3, the DNA is TGTGCCAGCAGCTTAGCTCGACTAGCGGGAGAGGAGACCCAGTACTTC. J is TRBJ2-5 and V is TRBV7-2, with 12 positions matching TRBD2. CDR1 and CDR2 (germline): SGHTA, FQGNSA. This CDR3 has 16 amino acids. Unmatched junction bases numbered 4, after V lost 0 bases and J lost 5 bases.

V is TRBV19 and J is TRBJ2-7; 7 nucleotides agree with TRBD1. This CDR3 is built from 13 residues. The germline V gene has CDR1 LNHDA and CDR2 SQIVND (reference sequence). V shed 8 bases and J 0 bases; nucleotides not matched to a gene: 4. This CDR3 is CASGTASSYEQYF. In DNA, the CDR3 is TGTGCCAGTGGGACAGCAAGCTCCTACGAGCAGTACTTC. The whole variable domain, remainder taken from reference TRBV19 and TRBJ2-7, is DGGITQSPKYLFRKEGQNVTLSCEQNLNHDAMYWYRQDPGQGLRLIYYSQIVNDFQKGDIAEGYSVSREKKESFPLTVTSAQKNPTAFYLCASGTASSYEQYFGPGTRLTVT.

V usage is TRBV27 and J usage is TRBJ2-7, with D maybe TRBD1 (5 bases). CDR3 length equals 14 residues. The germline V gene encodes CDR1 MNHEY and CDR2 SMNVEV (reference sequence). Trimming took off 3 bases at V and 0 bases at J, with 9 bases between the two ends. CDR3 DNA: TGTGCCAGCAGTTTGGACACCAACTCCTACGAGCAGTACTTC. It yields the protein CASSLDTNSYEQYF.

About this clone itself: One end of the junction varies from germline; a read error may be responsible. This chain uses TRBV7-7 with TRBJ2-5; 11 bases are a match to TRBD2. Germline V CDR1 and CDR2: SSHAT, FNYEAQ (reference sequence). CDR3 length: 15 amino acids. CDR3 in amino acids: CASSSGTSGGETQYF. CDR3 nucleotides: TGTGCTAGCAGCTCGGGGACTAGCGGCGGAGAGACCCAGTACTTC.

The chain employs TRBV10-3 and TRBJ1-6; D not certain. Deletions cut 4 bases from V and 7 bases from J, with 14 bases between. Germline V CDR1 and CDR2: ENHRY, SYGVKD. The CDR3 has 15 residues. CDR3 coding DNA: TGTGCCATCAGTGCACAGTCTAGCTCAAATTCACCCCTCCACTTT. Amino acid sequence: CAISAQSSSNSPLHF.

The sample holds a few counts of this clone. The chain joins TRBV7-3 to TRBJ2-3, with TRBD1 matching 10 bases. Germline V gene lookup returns CDR1 SGHTA and CDR2 FQGTGA. The CDR3 runs 13 residues. Trimming cost V 5 bases and J 12 bases; bases outside gene matches: 8. DNA for the CDR3: TGTGCCAGCAGCCCTCCCGGGACAGGGGTACAGTATTTT. It is translated as CASSPPGTGVQYF.

This rearrangement joins TRBV5-6 to TRBJ2-1; tentatively, D is TRBD2 (6 bases). This CDR3 is 16 amino acids long. Germline V lookup: CDR1 SGHDT, CDR2 YYEEEE. Trimming pared 2 bases from V and 0 bases from J, leaving 12 bases between. CDR3: CASSFGAGSSYNEQFF. The CDR3 nucleotides are TGTGCCAGCAGCTTCGGGGCGGGAAGCTCCTACAATGAGCAGTTCTTC.

The genes are TRBV24-1 and TRBJ2-1, with D possibly TRBD1 on 5 matching bases. This CDR3 is 15 amino acids long. V lost 3 bases and J 6 bases, leaving 14 bases between the germline ends. Looked up from germline, CDR1 is KGHDR and CDR2 is SFDVKD. This chain's CDR3 is CATSDTRAPINEQFF. CDR3 DNA sequence: TGTGCCACCAGTGATACCAGGGCCCCTATCAATGAGCAGTTCTTC.

The CDR3: CASSEGRTRLGSHEQYF. For the CDR3, the DNA is TGCGCCAGCAGTGAGGGGCGGACTAGACTTGGGTCCCACGAGCAGTACTTC. The V call is TRBV10-2, the J call TRBJ2-7, with 7 bases fitting TRBD2. The CDR3 covers 17 residues. V was clipped by 2 bases and J by 5 bases; unmatched bases: 15. CDR1 is WSHSY, CDR2 SAAADI, per germline.